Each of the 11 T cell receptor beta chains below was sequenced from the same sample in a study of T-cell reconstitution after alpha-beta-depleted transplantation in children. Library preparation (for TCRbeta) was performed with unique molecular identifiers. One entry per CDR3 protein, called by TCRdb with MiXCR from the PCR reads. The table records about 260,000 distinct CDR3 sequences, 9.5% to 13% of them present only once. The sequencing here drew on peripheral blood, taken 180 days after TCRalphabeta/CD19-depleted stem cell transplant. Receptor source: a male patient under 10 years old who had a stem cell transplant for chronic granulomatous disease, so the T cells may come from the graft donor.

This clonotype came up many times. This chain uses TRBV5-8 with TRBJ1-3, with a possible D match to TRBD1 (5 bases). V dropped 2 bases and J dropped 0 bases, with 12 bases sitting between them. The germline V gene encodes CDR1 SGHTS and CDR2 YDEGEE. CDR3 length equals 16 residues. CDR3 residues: CASSLATVSSGNTIYF. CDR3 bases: TGTGCCAGCAGCTTAGCGACAGTCAGCTCTGGAAACACCATATATTTT.

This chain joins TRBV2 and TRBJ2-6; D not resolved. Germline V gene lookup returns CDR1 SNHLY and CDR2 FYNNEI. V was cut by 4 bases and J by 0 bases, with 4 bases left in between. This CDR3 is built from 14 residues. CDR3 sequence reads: CASSAFSGANVLTF. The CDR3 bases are TGTGCCAGCAGTGCATTCTCTGGGGCCAACGTCCTGACTTTC.

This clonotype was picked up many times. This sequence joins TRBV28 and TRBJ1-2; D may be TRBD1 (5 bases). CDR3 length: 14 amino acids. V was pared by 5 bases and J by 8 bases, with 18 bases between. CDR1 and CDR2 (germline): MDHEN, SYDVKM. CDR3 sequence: CASSMGPRVKGYTF. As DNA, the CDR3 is TGTGCCAGCAGTATGGGACCGAGAGTGAAGGGCTACACCTTC.

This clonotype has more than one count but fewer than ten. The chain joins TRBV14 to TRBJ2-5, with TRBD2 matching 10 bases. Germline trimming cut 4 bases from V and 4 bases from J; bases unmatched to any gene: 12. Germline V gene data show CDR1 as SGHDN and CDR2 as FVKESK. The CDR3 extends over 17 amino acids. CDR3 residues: CASSLNLPSGRAETQYF. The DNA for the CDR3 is TGTGCCAGCAGCCTTAATCTACCAAGCGGGAGGGCAGAGACCCAGTACTTC.

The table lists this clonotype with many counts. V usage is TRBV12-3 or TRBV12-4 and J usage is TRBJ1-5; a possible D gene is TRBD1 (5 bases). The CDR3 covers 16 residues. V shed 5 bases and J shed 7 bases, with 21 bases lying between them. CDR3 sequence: CASSPRDGPGRQPQHF. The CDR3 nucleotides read TGTGCCAGCAGTCCCCGGGATGGGCCAGGGCGACAGCCCCAGCATTTT.

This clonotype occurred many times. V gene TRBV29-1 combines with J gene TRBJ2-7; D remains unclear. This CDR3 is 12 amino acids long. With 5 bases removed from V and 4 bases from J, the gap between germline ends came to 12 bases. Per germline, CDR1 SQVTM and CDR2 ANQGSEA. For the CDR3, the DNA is TGCAGCGTTTTGGCCGCTTCTTACGAGCAGTACTTC. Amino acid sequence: CSVLAASYEQYF.

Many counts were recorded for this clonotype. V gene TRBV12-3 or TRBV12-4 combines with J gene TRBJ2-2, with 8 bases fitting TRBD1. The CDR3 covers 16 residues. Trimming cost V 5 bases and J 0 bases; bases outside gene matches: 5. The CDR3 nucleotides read TGTGCCAGCAGTCAAGGACAGGGCACGAACACCGGGGAGCTGTTTTTT. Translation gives CASSQGQGTNTGELFF.

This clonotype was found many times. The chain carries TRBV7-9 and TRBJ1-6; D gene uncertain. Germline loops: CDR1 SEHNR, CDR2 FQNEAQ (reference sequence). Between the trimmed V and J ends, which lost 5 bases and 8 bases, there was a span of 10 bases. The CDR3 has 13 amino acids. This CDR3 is CASSLYMDSPLHF. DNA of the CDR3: TGTGCCAGCAGCCTATATATGGATTCACCCCTCCACTTT.

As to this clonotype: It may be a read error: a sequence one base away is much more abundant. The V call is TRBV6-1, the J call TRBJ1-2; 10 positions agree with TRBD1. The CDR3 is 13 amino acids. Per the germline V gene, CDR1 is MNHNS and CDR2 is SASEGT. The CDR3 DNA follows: TGTGCCAGCAGGCCGGACAGGGGGGGTGGCGACACCTTC. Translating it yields CASRPDRGGGDTF.

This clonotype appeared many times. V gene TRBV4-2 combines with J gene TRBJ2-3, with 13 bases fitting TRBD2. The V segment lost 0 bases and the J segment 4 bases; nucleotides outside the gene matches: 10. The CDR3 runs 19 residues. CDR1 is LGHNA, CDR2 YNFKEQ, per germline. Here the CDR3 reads CASSQESSRTSGSADTQYF. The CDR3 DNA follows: TGTGCCAGCAGCCAAGAAAGCTCCCGGACTAGCGGGAGTGCAGATACGCAGTATTTT.

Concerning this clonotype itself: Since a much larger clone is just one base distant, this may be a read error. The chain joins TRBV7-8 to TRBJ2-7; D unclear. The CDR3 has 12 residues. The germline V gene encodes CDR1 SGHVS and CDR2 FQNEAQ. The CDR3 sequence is CASSLAPYEQSF. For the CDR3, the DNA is TGTGCCAGCAGCTTAGCCCCTTACGAGCAGTCCTTC.